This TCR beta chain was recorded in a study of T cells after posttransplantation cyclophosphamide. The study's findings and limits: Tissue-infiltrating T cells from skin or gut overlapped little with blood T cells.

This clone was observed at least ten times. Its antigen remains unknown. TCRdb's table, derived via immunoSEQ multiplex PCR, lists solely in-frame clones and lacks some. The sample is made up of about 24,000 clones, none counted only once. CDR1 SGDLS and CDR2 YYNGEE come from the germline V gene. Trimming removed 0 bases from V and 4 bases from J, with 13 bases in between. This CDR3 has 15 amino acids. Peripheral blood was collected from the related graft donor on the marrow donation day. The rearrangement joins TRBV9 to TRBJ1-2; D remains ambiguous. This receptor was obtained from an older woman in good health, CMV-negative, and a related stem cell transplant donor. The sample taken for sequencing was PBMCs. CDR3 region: CASSVAGSWSYGYTF. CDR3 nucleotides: TGTGCCAGCAGCGTAGCTGGCAGTTGGAGCTATGGCTACACCTTC.